Listed below are T cell receptor beta chains from one sample, sequenced in a study of T-cell reconstitution after alpha-beta-depleted transplantation in children. TCRdb reanalysed the PCR reads using MiXCR and keeps one entry per CDR3 protein. The sample yields roughly 500,000 distinct CDR3 sequences, around a third seen once. The sequencing here drew on PBMCs from the stem cell graft donor, taken from the stem cell graft. The receptors were gathered from a human donor who donated a stem cell graft to a child with aplastic anemia. Each CDR3 is given with its conserved first and last residue. A D gene is named only where the DNA matches it firmly. Rows give clone size only sometimes, using once, few, many, or a class for an expanded clone.

size,J,V,D,CDR3,DNA
-,TRBJ2-1,TRBV20-1,TRBD2,CSAPRDRDGLAGGMYNEQFF,TGCAGTGCTCCCCGGGACAGGGACGGACTAGCGGGAGGGATGTACAATGAGCAGTTCTTC
once,TRBJ2-3,TRBV5-4,-,CASSLELADTQYF,TGTGCCAGCAGCTTGGAGCTAGCAGATACGCAGTATTTT
few,TRBJ2-3,TRBV7-6,-,CASSLAPGPSDTQYF,TGTGCCAGCAGCTTAGCCCCTGGACCGTCCGATACGCAGTATTTT
few,TRBJ1-1,TRBV24-1,-,CATSDFGYEAFF,TGTGCCACCAGTGATTTCGGGTATGAAGCTTTCTTT
-,TRBJ2-1,TRBV20-1,TRBD2,CCARDTLAAYWGNEQFF,TGCTGTGCTAGAGATACCCTAGCGGCTTACTGGGGCAATGAGCAGTTCTTC
-,TRBJ2-3,TRBV20-1,-,CSGATGTDTQYF,TGCAGCGGGGCCACAGGCACAGATACGCAGTATTTT
-,TRBJ1-5,TRBV30,-,CAWSAKGTGNQPQHF,TGTGCCTGGAGCGCGAAAGGGACCGGCAATCAGCCCCAGCATTTT
-,TRBJ2-6,TRBV24-1,TRBD1,CATSDSRDRGPAGANVLTF,TGTGCCACCAGTGATTCCCGGGACAGGGGGCCGGCTGGGGCCAACGTCCTGACTTTC
few,TRBJ2-1,TRBV9,-,CASSVVSNGANEQFF,TGTGCCAGCAGCGTAGTCTCAAATGGAGCGAATGAGCAGTTCTTC
few,TRBJ1-1,TRBV12-3/TRBV12-4,-,CATTHGADTEAFF,TGTGCCACCACACATGGCGCGGACACTGAAGCTTTCTTT
-,TRBJ2-4,TRBV6-2/TRBV6-3,-,CASSPSRDLAKNIQYF,TGTGCCAGCAGTCCGTCGAGGGACCTAGCCAAAAACATTCAGTACTTC
-,TRBJ2-7,TRBV20-1,-,CSATIPQAYEQYF,TGCAGTGCTACCATCCCTCAAGCCTACGAGCAGTACTTC
-,TRBJ2-3,TRBV21-1,-,CASSKEGRVTGSTDTQYF,TGTGCCAGCAGCAAAGAAGGCCGTGTGACAGGGAGCACAGATACGCAGTATTTT
-,TRBJ2-5,TRBV5-1,-,CASSLGGRNILSQETQYF,TGCGCCAGCAGCTTGGGCGGCAGGAATATACTCAGCCAAGAGACCCAGTACTTC
few,TRBJ1-2,TRBV20-1,-,CSAPRGDFHGYTF,TGCAGTGCACCGCGGGGGGACTTTCATGGCTACACCTTC
few,TRBJ1-2,TRBV29-1,-,CSVKTTANYGYTF,TGCAGCGTGAAGACAACGGCTAACTATGGCTACACCTTC
many,TRBJ2-1,TRBV29-1,TRBD2,CSVEDVFFGLAGPREQFF,TGCAGCGTTGAAGATGTATTTTTCGGCCTAGCGGGCCCCCGTGAGCAGTTCTTC
-,TRBJ2-5,TRBV28,-,CASSPPIQETQYF,TGTGCCAGCAGTCCCCCCATCCAAGAGACCCAGTACTTC
-,TRBJ2-3,TRBV12-3/TRBV12-4,-,CASREGRGQYF,TGTGCCAGCAGGGAGGGACGGGGGCAGTATTTT
-,TRBJ1-5,TRBV6-1,TRBD1,CASTDGTARNQPQHF,TGTGCCAGCACCGACGGGACAGCACGCAATCAGCCCCAGCATTTT
-,TRBJ2-4,TRBV7-2,-,CASSPPRDLAKNIQYF,TGTGCCAGCAGCCCTCCCCGGGACTTAGCCAAAAACATTCAGTACTTC
-,TRBJ1-1,TRBV7-2,-,CASSSGGFGAMNTEAFF,TGTGCCAGCAGCTCCGGGGGTTTCGGGGCTATGAACACTGAAGCTTTCTTT